This TCR beta chain was captured in a study of graft-versus-host responses after intestinal transplantation. The assay was immunoSEQ multiplex PCR, and TCRdb's table has in-frame clones only and misses some. The table includes 150,000 or so clones, over 90% detected once. Study conclusions and caveats: Clonal ratios of graft-versus-host to host-versus-graft in allografts were high for patients exhibiting graft-donor T cell macrochimerism.

A word on this clone: Antigen unknown.

V was clipped by 6 bases and J by 6 bases; unmatched bases: 4. This CDR3 contains 13 residues. The germline V gene encodes CDR1 MNHEY and CDR2 SMNVEV (reference sequence). The TCR was taken from a human donor who received an intestinal transplant. The sequencing here drew on unstimulated CD4+ T cells sorted from spleen or lymph node cells, taken before intestinal transplant. V and J are TRBV27 and TRBJ1-4, with 7 bases that match TRBD1. In nucleotides, the CDR3 is TGTGCCAGCAGAGGGACAGCGGATGAAAAACTGTTTTTT. Translated: CASRGTADEKLFF. The full variable domain, with the rest looked up from reference TRBV27 and TRBJ1-4, is EAQVTQNPRYLITVTGKKLTVTCSQNMNHEYMSWYRQDPGLGLRQIYYSMNVEVTDKGDVPEGYKVSRKEKRNFPLILESPSPNQTSLYFCASRGTADEKLFFGSGTQLSVL.